Listed here are 22 T cell receptor beta chains from one sample, sequenced in a study of T cells in Graves' hyperthyroidism and ophthalmopathy. Amplification targeted TCR beta CDR3 regions from RNA transcripts. The HTBI primer set served for first-round RT-PCR of the TCR CDR3. Via MiXCR, TCRdb re-called the multiplex PCR reads, giving one row per CDR3 protein. This sample yields around 540,000 distinct CDR3 sequences, of which roughly 15% are seen a single time; around 28% belongs to the top ten. Sequenced material: blood. All receptors derive from a woman aged 25 to 39 with Graves' ophthalmopathy.

This clonotype was seen at least ten times. This chain links TRBV19 with TRBJ1-5, with 7 positions matching TRBD1. CDR1 is LNHDA and CDR2 is SQIVND in the germline V gene (reference sequence). J lost 6 bases, V lost 6 bases, and 5 bases had no gene match. This CDR3 region has 13 residues. The CDR3 DNA reads as TGTGCCAGTAGGATACAGGGGACTCAGCCCCAGCATTTT. Translated: CASRIQGTQPQHF.

The sample holds many counts of this clonotype. The V and J genes are TRBV11-2 and TRBJ1-1, with D maybe TRBD1 (6 bases). The germline V gene encodes CDR1 SGHAT and CDR2 FQNNGV. With 1 base removed from V and 11 bases from J, the gap between germline ends came to 14 bases. The CDR3 has 13 amino acids. The CDR3 DNA is TGTGCCAGCAGCTTAGCTGGGGGCTCTAGGGCTTTCTTT. Amino acids: CASSLAGGSRAFF.

The V and J genes are TRBV2 and TRBJ2-1; D is possibly TRBD1 (5 bases). Germline values: CDR1 SNHLY, CDR2 FYNNEI. This CDR3 region has 14 residues. The V end lost 4 bases, the J end lost 8 bases, and 15 bases lay between the germline ends. The CDR3 protein is CASSGGQRRDEQFF. CDR3 nucleotide sequence: TGTGCCAGCAGTGGGGGCCAGCGCAGGGATGAGCAGTTCTTC.

At least ten counts were recorded for this clonotype. The V gene is TRBV11-2, the J gene TRBJ2-7; D call uncertain. This CDR3 comprises 13 residues. Trimming took 3 bases from V and 2 from J, leaving 8 bases between them. The V gene's germline CDR1 is SGHAT and CDR2 FQNNGV. CDR3 residues: CASSLSATYEQYF. Here the CDR3 DNA reads TGTGCCAGCAGCTTGTCCGCAACCTACGAGCAGTACTTC.

The rearrangement uses TRBV15 and TRBJ2-1; a weak D match, TRBD1 (6 bases). This CDR3 has 19 residues. CDR1 and CDR2 from the germline V gene are LNHNV and YYDKDF (reference sequence). Trimming shortened V by 1 base and J by 7 bases, and 26 bases separated the two germline ends. The CDR3 nucleotides are TGTGCCACCAGCAGAGTAAAACTAAGAGGGGGAAAGACGGGGAATGAGCAGTTCTTC. This sequence encodes CATSRVKLRGGKTGNEQFF.

The sample holds many counts of this clonotype. V is TRBV20-1 and J is TRBJ2-5; tentative D call: TRBD2 (6 bases). V dropped 0 bases and J dropped 4 bases, with 15 bases sitting between them. Germline CDR1 reads DFQATT; CDR2 reads SNEGSKA (reference sequence). This CDR3 region has 15 residues. The CDR3 DNA follows: TGCAGTGCTAGAGATACGGGGGAGTGGGGAGAGACCCAGTACTTC. It is translated as CSARDTGEWGETQYF.

The V and J genes are TRBV10-3 and TRBJ2-1, with 9 bases fitting TRBD1. Per germline, CDR1 ENHRY and CDR2 SYGVKD. The CDR3 totals 16 residues. Trimming at V came to 5 bases and at J to 0 bases, leaving 5 bases not matched to a gene. CDR3 sequence reads: CAISPTTGGSYNEQFF. The CDR3 DNA reads as TGTGCCATCAGTCCGACGACAGGGGGCTCCTACAATGAGCAGTTCTTC.

This sequence joins TRBV4-3 and TRBJ1-3, with D uncertain. V lost 0 bases and J 0 bases, leaving 6 bases between the germline ends. The CDR3 runs to 15 residues. Germline assignment: CDR1 LGHNA and CDR2 YSLEER. CDR3 in amino acids: CASSQDSRSGNTIYF. For the CDR3, the DNA is TGCGCCAGCAGCCAAGACTCGCGCTCTGGAAACACCATATATTTT.

This clonotype was found many times. J is TRBJ1-1 and V is TRBV6-6; D gene ambiguous. The CDR3 runs 15 residues. V was pared by 0 bases and J by 0 bases, with 8 bases between. Germline loops: CDR1 MNHNY, CDR2 SVGAGI (reference sequence). The CDR3 DNA reads as TGTGCCAGCAGTTACTCGAAGCACCTGAACACTGAAGCTTTCTTT. It specifies CASSYSKHLNTEAFF.

The chain carries TRBV19 and TRBJ1-5; 9 bases agree with TRBD1. V lost 7 bases to trimming and J lost 4 bases; unmatched junction nucleotides: 5. From germline, CDR1 is LNHDA and CDR2 SQIVND (reference sequence). The CDR3 length is 14 residues. The CDR3 protein is CASNAQGANQPQHF. CDR3 DNA sequence: TGTGCCAGTAATGCACAGGGGGCTAATCAGCCCCAGCATTTT.

This clonotype was seen more than once but under ten times. The V and J genes are TRBV4-3 and TRBJ2-1, with 11 bases identical to TRBD2. V lost 0 bases and J lost 13; bases outside the gene matches: 8. The CDR3 runs 15 residues. Germline V gene data show CDR1 as LGHNA and CDR2 as YSLEER. The DNA of the CDR3 is TGCGCCAGCAGCCAAGAGTTAGCGGGAGGGCTCGGTCAGTTCTTC. This translates into CASSQELAGGLGQFF.

The chain has TRBV6-1 and TRBJ1-5; 11 bases align to TRBD1. The CDR3 runs 17 residues. CDR1 and CDR2 from the germline V gene are MNHNS and SASEGT. V dropped 5 bases and J dropped 5; count of bases not matched to a gene: 11. The CDR3 region has the DNA TGTGCCAGCAGTTTTCGACCGGGACAGGGGGATGATCAGCCCCAGCATTTT. Translating it yields CASSFRPGQGDDQPQHF.

The chain links TRBV10-2 to TRBJ2-7; 8 nucleotides agree with TRBD2. Trimming took 0 bases from V and 4 from J; bases not matched to a gene: 8. The CDR3 has 16 amino acids. Per germline, CDR1 WSHSY and CDR2 SAAADI. DNA for the CDR3: TGCGCCAGCAGTGAGTCGGTTGGGCTAGCGGGTTACGAGCAGTACTTC. Translated, it gives CASSESVGLAGYEQYF.

This clonotype was observed a few times. In DNA, the CDR3 is TGCAGTGGCAGCACACTGTATGGCTACACCTTC. It is translated as CSGSTLYGYTF. The chain couples TRBV20-1 to TRBJ1-2, with D unresolved. Germline values: CDR1 DFQATT, CDR2 SNEGSKA (reference sequence). The CDR3 has 11 residues. Trimming removed 7 bases at V and 5 bases at J, with 11 bases between.

This rearrangement joins TRBV19 to TRBJ2-1, with D hard to call. CDR1 is LNHDA and CDR2 is SQIVND in the germline V gene (reference sequence). V dropped 1 base and J dropped 9 bases, with 13 bases sitting between them. The CDR3 runs to 14 residues. CDR3 in amino acids: CASSIGGLGGEQFF. The CDR3 coding sequence is TGTGCCAGTAGTATAGGAGGCCTGGGTGGTGAGCAGTTCTTC.

This clonotype was seen only a few times. The V gene is TRBV6-1, the J gene TRBJ2-1, with TRBD1 matching over 9 bases. The germline V gene has CDR1 MNHNS and CDR2 SASEGT. The CDR3 is made up of 16 amino acids. After removal of 6 bases from V and 3 bases from J, the junction contained 9 bases not matched to a gene. DNA for the CDR3: TGTGCCAGCAGCCCGGGGACAGGGCCCCTCTACAATGAGCAGTTCTTC. Translated, it gives CASSPGTGPLYNEQFF.

This clonotype was counted a few times. The rearrangement uses TRBV9 and TRBJ2-7; TRBD2 is a possible D gene (5 bases). Germline CDR1 and CDR2: SGDLS and YYNGEE. The CDR3 loop spans 15 amino acids. With 0 bases removed from V and 3 bases from J, the gap between germline ends came to 13 bases. This CDR3 is CASSVGHGLVYEQYF. The CDR3 DNA is TGTGCCAGCAGCGTAGGACACGGACTTGTCTACGAGCAGTACTTC.

The sample holds many counts of this clonotype. The gene calls are TRBV15 and TRBJ1-2; D perhaps matches TRBD1 (5 bases). The CDR3 has 15 amino acids. Germline V lookup: CDR1 LNHNV, CDR2 YYDKDF (reference sequence). V was shortened by 3 bases and J by 6 bases, with 17 bases between the two germline ends. CDR3 nucleotides: TGTGCCACCAGCAGGGAAACGACGGGACTGCATGGCTACACCTTC. Protein: CATSRETTGLHGYTF.

The chain carries TRBV11-3 and TRBJ2-5; tentative D call: TRBD2 (5 bases). V dropped 8 bases and J dropped 2 bases, with 24 bases sitting between them. CDR1 and CDR2 (germline): SGHNT, YENEEA. The CDR3 length is 17 residues. DNA of the CDR3: TGTGCCAGCGCCACGGGTCTAGGGCTAGCCGGTCAAGAGACCCAGTACTTC. Translating it yields CASATGLGLAGQETQYF.

This clonotype was picked up many times. V is TRBV12-3 or TRBV12-4 and J is TRBJ1-5; D call uncertain. The CDR3 spans 13 residues. V was cut by 4 bases and J by 6 bases, with 10 bases left in between. The CDR3 DNA reads as TGTGCCAGCAGTTCGTCTTACCTTCAGCCCCAGCATTTT. It is translated as CASSSSYLQPQHF.

This clonotype was detected ten times or more. The CDR3 is CASSLVIGTHEQFF. The CDR3 region has the DNA TGTGCCAGCAGCTTAGTTATAGGGACTCATGAGCAGTTCTTC. The chain employs TRBV11-2 and TRBJ2-1; a possible D gene is TRBD2 (6 bases). CDR3 size: 14 residues. Trimming removed 1 base from V and 8 bases from J, with 12 bases in between. CDR1 and CDR2 (germline): SGHAT, FQNNGV. Looking up the rest from reference TRBV11-2 and TRBJ2-1 gives the full variable domain: EAGVAQSPRYKIIEKRQSVAFWCNPISGHATLYWYQQILGQGPKLLIQFQNNGVVDDSQLPKDRFSAERLKGVDSTLKIQPAKLEDSAVYLCASSLVIGTHEQFFGPGTRLTVL.

Only a few counts were recorded for this clonotype. This sequence joins TRBV18 and TRBJ2-7, with D tentatively TRBD2 (6 bases). Germline V gene data show CDR1 as KGHSH and CDR2 as LQKENI. Trimming pared 0 bases from V and 0 bases from J, leaving 9 bases between. The CDR3 is 15 amino acids. In DNA, the CDR3 is TGTGCCAGCTCACCACCGGCGGGGAGCTCCTACGAGCAGTACTTC. Amino acids: CASSPPAGSSYEQYF.